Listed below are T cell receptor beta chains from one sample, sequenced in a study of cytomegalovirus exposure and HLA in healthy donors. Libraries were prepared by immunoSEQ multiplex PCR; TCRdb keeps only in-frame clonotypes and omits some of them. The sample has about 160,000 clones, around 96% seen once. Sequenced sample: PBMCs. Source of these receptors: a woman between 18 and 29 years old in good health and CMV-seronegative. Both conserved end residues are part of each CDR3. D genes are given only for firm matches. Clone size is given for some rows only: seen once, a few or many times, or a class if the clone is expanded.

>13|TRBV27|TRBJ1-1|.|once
TGTGCCAGCAGTTTAGGTAGGGGCACTGAAGCTTTCTTT
CASSLGRGTEAFF
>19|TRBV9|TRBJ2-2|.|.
TGTGCCAGCAGCGAAACCGCTGGGGGGGGGCCAGTAAACACCGGGGAGCTGTTTTTT
CASSETAGGGPVNTGELFF
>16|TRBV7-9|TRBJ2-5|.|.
TGTGCCAGCAGCAGGATTTTGGACACCGTACAAGAGACCCAGTACTTC
CASSRILDTVQETQYF
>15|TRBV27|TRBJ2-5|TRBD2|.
TGTGCCAGCAGTTTCCAGCGGGGGGGCCAAGAGACCCAGTACTTC
CASSFQRGGQETQYF
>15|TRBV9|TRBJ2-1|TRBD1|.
TGTGCCAGCAGCGCCCCCGGGACAGGCTACAATGAGCAGTTCTTC
CASSAPGTGYNEQFF
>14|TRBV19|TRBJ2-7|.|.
TGTGCCAGTAGCCTCGCGCAGGGTTTCCACGAGCAGTACTTC
CASSLAQGFHEQYF
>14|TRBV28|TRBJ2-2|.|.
TGTGCCAGCAGTTCCGGACAGCTTGGCGGGGAGCTGTTTTTT
CASSSGQLGGELFF
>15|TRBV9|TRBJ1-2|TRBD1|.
TGTGCCAGCAGCGGGGGGACAGGACCTAACTATGGCTACACCTTC
CASSGGTGPNYGYTF
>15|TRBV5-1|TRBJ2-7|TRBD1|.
TGCGCCAGCAAGCCGACGGGACAGGGGGCTAACGAGCAGTACTTC
CASKPTGQGANEQYF
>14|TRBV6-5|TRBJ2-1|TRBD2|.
TGTGCCAGCACCGTCACGGGGGGGCACAATGAGCAGTTCTTC
CASTVTGGHNEQFF
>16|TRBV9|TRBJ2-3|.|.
TGTGCCAGCAGCGTAGGTTGGGGGCCTAGCACAGATACGCAGTATTTT
CASSVGWGPSTDTQYF
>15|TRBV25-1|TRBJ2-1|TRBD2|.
TGTGCCAGCAGTGAGCGGGCCCAAGCGGGGAATGAGCAGTTCTTC
CASSERAQAGNEQFF
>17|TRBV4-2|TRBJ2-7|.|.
TGTGCCAGCAGCCAAGTAGGGATTACAGGGACCTCCTACGAGCAGTACTTC
CASSQVGITGTSYEQYF
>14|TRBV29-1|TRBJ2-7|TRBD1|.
TGCAGCGCCGAATTCCGGGACAGATCCTACGAGCAGTACTTC
CSAEFRDRSYEQYF
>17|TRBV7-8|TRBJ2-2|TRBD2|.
TGTGCCAGCAGCTATCGGGGGGGCGTTTCGGACACCGGGGAGCTGTTTTTT
CASSYRGGVSDTGELFF
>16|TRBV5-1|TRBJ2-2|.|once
TGCGCCAGCAGCTTGGGAGGCCAGTCGGGCACCGGGGAGCTGTTTTTT
CASSLGGQSGTGELFF
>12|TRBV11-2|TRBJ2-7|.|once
TGTGCCAGCAGCTTCCACTCAAACGAGCAGTACTTC
CASSFHSNEQYF
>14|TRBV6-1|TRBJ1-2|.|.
TGTGCCAGCAAGTTACAACAGGCTAACTATGGCTACACCTTC
CASKLQQANYGYTF
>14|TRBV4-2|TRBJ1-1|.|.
TGTGCCAGCAGCCAGGAGGCCGTAGGAATTGAAGCTTTCTTT
CASSQEAVGIEAFF
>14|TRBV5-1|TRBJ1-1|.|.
TGCGCCAGCAGCCAAGGGGGAGAGAACACTGAAGCTTTCTTT
CASSQGGENTEAFF
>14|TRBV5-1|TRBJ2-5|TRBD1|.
TGCGCCAGCAGTCATGGACAGGGAGGAGAGACCCAGTACTTC
CASSHGQGGETQYF
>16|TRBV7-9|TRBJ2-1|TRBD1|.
TGTGCCAGCAGCCCAACTCCCGGGACAGGGCCCGATGAGCAGTTCTTC
CASSPTPGTGPDEQFF
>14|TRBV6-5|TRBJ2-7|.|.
TGTGCCAGCAGTCCCGCACTAGTCTCCTACGAGCAGTACTTC
CASSPALVSYEQYF
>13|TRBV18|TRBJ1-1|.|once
TGTGCCAGCTCACCACCGACGCGGACTGAAGCTTTCTTT
CASSPPTRTEAFF
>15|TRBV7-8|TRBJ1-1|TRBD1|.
TGTGCCAGCAGCCCCAGACAGGGGGTGAACACTGAAGCTTTCTTT
CASSPRQGVNTEAFF
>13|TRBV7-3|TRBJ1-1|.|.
TGTGCCAGCAGCTTAACAGGGAGGCGTGAAGCTTTCTTT
CASSLTGRREAFF
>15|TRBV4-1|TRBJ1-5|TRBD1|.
TGCGCCAGCAGCCAAGCAGACAGGGCAAATCAGCCCCAGCATTTT
CASSQADRANQPQHF
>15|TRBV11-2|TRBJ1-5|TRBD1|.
TGTGCCAGCAGCCCGGGACAGGGGTTCGGTCAGCCCCAGCATTTT
CASSPGQGFGQPQHF
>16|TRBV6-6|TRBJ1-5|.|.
TGTGCCAGCAGTTTCATAACAAGAGGGGGAAATCAGCCCCAGCATTTT
CASSFITRGGNQPQHF
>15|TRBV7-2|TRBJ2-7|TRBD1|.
TGTGCCAGCAGCTTAGCCGGGACAGGTCCTACAGAGCAGTACTTC
CASSLAGTGPTEQYF
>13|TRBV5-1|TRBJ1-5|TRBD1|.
TGCGCCAGCAGCCCGGACAGGGATCAGCCCCAGCATTTT
CASSPDRDQPQHF
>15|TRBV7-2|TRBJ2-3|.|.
TGTGCCAGCAGCCTTCGGCGGGGAGCCACAGATACGCAGTATTTT
CASSLRRGATDTQYF
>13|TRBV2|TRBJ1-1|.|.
TGTGCCAGGAGGAAGACAGAGAACACTGAAGCTTTCTTT
CARRKTENTEAFF
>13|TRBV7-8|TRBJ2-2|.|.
TGTGCCAGCAGCTTGTATCGGGCCGGGGAGCTGTTTTTT
CASSLYRAGELFF
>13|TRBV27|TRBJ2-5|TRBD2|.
TGTGCCAGCAGTTTACGGGGGACTATGGCCCAGTACTTC
CASSLRGTMAQYF
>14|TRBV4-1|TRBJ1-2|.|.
TGCGCCAGCAGTCTACAACAGGGATCCTATGGCTACACCTTC
CASSLQQGSYGYTF
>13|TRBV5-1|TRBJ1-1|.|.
TGCGCCAGCAGCTTGGCGGCAGGGCCTGAAGCTTTCTTT
CASSLAAGPEAFF
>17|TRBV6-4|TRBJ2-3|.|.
TGTGCCAGCAGTGAACGGGACTGTGTATCTAGCACAGATACGCAGTATTTT
CASSERDCVSSTDTQYF
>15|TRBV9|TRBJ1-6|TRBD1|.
TGTGCCAGCAGCGTAGAGTGGGACAGCAATTCACCCCTCCACTTT
CASSVEWDSNSPLHF
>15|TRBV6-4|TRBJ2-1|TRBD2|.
TGTGCCAGCAGTCCGCGGACTAGCGGTTACAATGAGCAGTTCTTC
CASSPRTSGYNEQFF
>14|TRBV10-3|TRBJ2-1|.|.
TGTGCCATCAGTGCCAGGGGGGCCTGGAATGAGCAGTTCTTC
CAISARGAWNEQFF
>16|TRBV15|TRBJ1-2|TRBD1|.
TGTGCCACCAGCAGAGTGGGGACAGATTCTAACTATGGCTACACCTTC
CATSRVGTDSNYGYTF
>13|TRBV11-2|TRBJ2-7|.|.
TGTGCCAGCAGCTTAGGGGGGCCCTACGAGCAGTACTTC
CASSLGGPYEQYF
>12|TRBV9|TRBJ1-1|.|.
TGTGCCAGCAGCGTCGCCGGGAGTGAAGCTTTCTTT
CASSVAGSEAFF
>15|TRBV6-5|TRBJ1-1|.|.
TGTGCCAGCAGTGCCAGCCAGGCGCCGAACACTGAAGCTTTCTTT
CASSASQAPNTEAFF